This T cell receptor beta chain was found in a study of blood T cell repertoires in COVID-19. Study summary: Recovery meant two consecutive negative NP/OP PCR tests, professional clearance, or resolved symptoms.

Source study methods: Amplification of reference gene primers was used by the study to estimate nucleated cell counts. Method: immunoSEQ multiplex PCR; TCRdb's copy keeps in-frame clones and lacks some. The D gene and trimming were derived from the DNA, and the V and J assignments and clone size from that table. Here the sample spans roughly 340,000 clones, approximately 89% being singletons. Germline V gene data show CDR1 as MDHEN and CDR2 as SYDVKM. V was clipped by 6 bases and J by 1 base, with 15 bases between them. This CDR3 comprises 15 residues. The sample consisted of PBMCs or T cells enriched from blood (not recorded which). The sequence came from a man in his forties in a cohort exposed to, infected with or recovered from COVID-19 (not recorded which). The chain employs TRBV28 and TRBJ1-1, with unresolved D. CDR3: CASRLRARGNTEAFF. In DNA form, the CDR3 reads TGTGCCAGCAGGCTGCGGGCCCGAGGGAACACTGAAGCTTTCTTT.